One sample yielded the 7 T cell receptor beta chains listed below, sequenced in a study of T cells in Graves' hyperthyroidism and ophthalmopathy. The CDR3 regions of TCR beta were amplified from RNA transcripts. HTBI primers were the set used in a first-round RT-PCR of the TCR CDR3. TCRdb used MiXCR to reprocess the multiplex PCR reads, holding one entry per CDR3 protein. The sample has about 600,000 distinct CDR3 sequences, more than 12% seen once; the top ten hold around 13%. Sample: blood. These receptors came from a woman between 50 and 59 years old with Graves' ophthalmopathy.

Many counts were recorded for this clonotype. This chain connects TRBV28 to TRBJ1-5; 7 bases are shared with TRBD1. V shed 4 bases and J 5 bases; nucleotides not matched to a gene: 5. The CDR3 covers 14 residues. Germline V gene sequence: CDR1 MDHEN, CDR2 SYDVKM. In nucleotides, the CDR3 is TGTGCCAGCAGTTACCAGGGGGGGGATCAGCCCCAGCATTTT. Translating it yields CASSYQGGDQPQHF.

This clonotype came up many times. The chain links TRBV11-3 to TRBJ1-2; no definite D call. In germline, CDR1 is SGHNT, CDR2 YENEEA. Trimming removed 5 bases from V and 6 bases from J, with 13 bases in between. The CDR3 totals 13 residues. CDR3 amino acids: CASSTGPRDGYTF. DNA of the CDR3: TGTGCCAGCAGCACTGGACCTCGGGATGGCTACACCTTC.

This clonotype appeared a few times. V is TRBV11-2 and J is TRBJ1-5; perhaps TRBD1 as D (6 bases). V lost 5 bases and J 3 bases, leaving 11 bases between the germline ends. CDR3 length: 14 amino acids. Germline V CDR1 and CDR2: SGHAT, FQNNGV. CDR3 residues: CASSRGQNNQPQHF. The CDR3 DNA follows: TGTGCCAGCAGCCGGGGACAAAACAATCAGCCCCAGCATTTT.

The rearrangement links TRBV5-1 to TRBJ2-3, with D possibly matching TRBD1 (7 bases). The V end lost 3 bases, the J end lost 4 bases, and 15 bases lay between the germline ends. CDR1 is SGHRS and CDR2 is YFSETQ in the germline V gene. The CDR3 runs 15 residues. The CDR3 DNA reads TGCGCCAGCAGCTCAGAAGACAGGGAGGCAGATACGCAGTATTTT. Its translation: CASSSEDREADTQYF.

This clonotype was seen ten or more times. V gene TRBV28 combines with J gene TRBJ2-3, with 12 bases fitting TRBD2. V shed 5 bases, J shed 6 bases, and the junction held 3 bases outside the gene matches. This CDR3 comprises 14 residues. Germline V CDR1 and CDR2: MDHEN, SYDVKM. CDR3 nucleotide sequence: TGTGCCAGCAGTGACGGGACTAGCGGGGATACGCAGTATTTT. Translating gives CASSDGTSGDTQYF.

This clonotype occurred many times. The chain is built from TRBV24-1 and TRBJ1-1; D ambiguous. Germline V lookup: CDR1 KGHDR, CDR2 SFDVKD. Trimming took off 5 bases at V and 3 bases at J, with 6 bases between the two ends. This CDR3 is built from 12 residues. The DNA of the CDR3 is TGTGCCACCAGTGGGGAGTACACTGAAGCTTTCTTT. Translating gives CATSGEYTEAFF.

This clonotype occurred many times. The chain links TRBV3-1 to TRBJ1-1, with no clear D. Germline V gives CDR1 LGHDT, CDR2 YNNKEL (reference sequence). The germline V and J ends were trimmed by 3 bases and 10 bases, with 21 bases remaining between them. There are 15 residues in the CDR3. The CDR3 bases are TGTGCCAGCAGCCAGCGCGGGCAGGAGGGCTCTGGAGCTTTCTTT. It codes for CASSQRGQEGSGAFF.